These T cell receptor beta chains were read from a single sample in a study of CD8 T cells in Susac syndrome. One entry per CDR3 protein, called by TCRdb with MiXCR from the immunoSEQ multiplex PCR reads. The table lists around 280,000 distinct CDR3 sequences, roughly nine tenths of them singletons, with less than 0.08% in the top ten. Material: CD4+ T cells from PBMCs. These receptors all stem from a human donor with multiple sclerosis. The CDR3 runs from the conserved cysteine through the conserved F or W. Each record gives: D gene, clone size, V gene, J gene, CDR3 DNA, CDR3 protein. A D gene is named only where the DNA matches it firmly. Rows give clone size only sometimes, using once, few, many, or a class for an expanded clone.

>TRBD2|.|TRBV13|TRBJ2-3
TGTGCCAGCAGTTTGAGGCGCGGAAGCGGGGGAACCACAGATACGCAGTATTTT
CASSLRRGSGGTTDTQYF
>TRBD2|few|TRBV5-4|TRBJ2-5
TGTGCCAGCAGCCGCGCCTCTAGCGGGGGGCAAGAGACCCAGTACTTC
CASSRASSGGQETQYF
>.|.|TRBV18|TRBJ2-1
TGTGCCAGCTCACCCTCCCAGAACTCCTACAATGAGCAGTTCTTC
CASSPSQNSYNEQFF
>.|.|TRBV18|TRBJ2-3
TGTGCCAGCTCAACCGAAGCGCGTGGGGTCACAGATACGCAGTATTTT
CASSTEARGVTDTQYF
>.|.|TRBV12-3/TRBV12-4|TRBJ2-7
TGTGCCAGCAGCAAGGACATCTCCTACGAGCAGTACTTC
CASSKDISYEQYF
>.|.|TRBV20-1|TRBJ1-1
TGCAGTGCTCCCGCGGACACTGAAGCTTTCTTT
CSAPADTEAFF
>.|.|TRBV25-1|TRBJ1-1
TGTGCCAGCAGTGAACTTCTGAGTGGGAACACTGAAGCTTTCTTT
CASSELLSGNTEAFF
>.|.|TRBV5-6|TRBJ1-1
TGTGCCAGCTCTCGGGTGAACACTGAAGCTTTCTTT
CASSRVNTEAFF
>TRBD1|once|TRBV5-1|TRBJ2-3
TGCGCCAGCAGCTGGAAGACAGGGGGAGATACGCAGTATTTT
CASSWKTGGDTQYF
>.|once|TRBV20-1|TRBJ2-3
TGCAGTGCTAGAGGTACTTCTCTCACAGATACGCAGTATTTT
CSARGTSLTDTQYF
>.|.|TRBV4-2|TRBJ1-6
TGTGCCAGCAGCCTCACTCGCGAGGGCTATTCACCCCTCCACTTT
CASSLTREGYSPLHF
>TRBD2|once|TRBV12-3/TRBV12-4|TRBJ2-1
TGTGCCAGCAGTCGAGCGGGGGCCCGGTACAATGAGCAGTTCTTC
CASSRAGARYNEQFF
>TRBD1|few|TRBV4-2|TRBJ1-1
TGTGCCAGCAGCCAAGGGGGACAGGGGGATGAAGCTTTCTTT
CASSQGGQGDEAFF
>TRBD1|.|TRBV20-1|TRBJ1-2
TGCAGTGCTCGGAGGGCAGGGGGCGAGGGCTACACCTTC
CSARRAGGEGYTF
>TRBD2|.|TRBV6-2/TRBV6-3|TRBJ2-3
TGTGCCAGCAGTAGGACTAGCGGGAGGCCAGATACGCAGTATTTT
CASSRTSGRPDTQYF
>.|.|TRBV18|TRBJ1-5
TGTGCCAGCTCACCCAGGGGTACGGCAGGGCAGCCCCAGCATTTT
CASSPRGTAGQPQHF
>.|once|TRBV19|TRBJ1-1
TGTGCCAGTAGCCTGGACTTATTGAGCACTGAAGCTTTCTTT
CASSLDLLSTEAFF
>.|.|TRBV12-3/TRBV12-4|TRBJ1-2
TGTGCCAGCAGTCACATTTACAGGAATAACTATGGCTACACCTTC
CASSHIYRNNYGYTF
>TRBD1|.|TRBV20-1|TRBJ1-2
TGCAGTGCCAGAGGACGGAACGGACAGGGAAATGGCTACACCTTC
CSARGRNGQGNGYTF
>TRBD2|.|TRBV2|TRBJ2-7
TGTGCCAGCAGTGTGGGGACTAGCGGGGCGTACGCGCAGTACTTC
CASSVGTSGAYAQYF
>.|.|TRBV20-1|TRBJ2-1
TGCAGTGCTCAGCGATACTCCTACAATGAGCAGTTCTTC
CSAQRYSYNEQFF
>.|.|TRBV6-2/TRBV6-3|TRBJ2-7
TGTGCCAGCAGCCAATCTTTTGGCGGGGGCACATCCTACGAGCAGTACTTC
CASSQSFGGGTSYEQYF
>.|once|TRBV20-1|TRBJ1-1
TGCAGTGCTAGTGACTCCCCGACTGAAGCTTTCTTT
CSASDSPTEAFF
>.|once|TRBV12-3/TRBV12-4|TRBJ1-4
TGTGCCAGCAGGATATCCTGGGGTAGTGAAACTAATGAAAAACTGTTTTTT
CASRISWGSETNEKLFF
>.|.|TRBV6-1|TRBJ1-1
TGTGCCAGCAGCGAATTACCTGGCAGGGGCAACACTGAAGCTTTCTTT
CASSELPGRGNTEAFF
>TRBD2|once|TRBV29-1|TRBJ2-7
TGCAGCGCCCTTTCGCGGGGGAGCTACGAGCAGTACTTC
CSALSRGSYEQYF
>.|.|TRBV6-2/TRBV6-3|TRBJ1-5
TGTGCCAGCAGCCTCGAGGGGGGAAGCAATCAGCCCCAGCATTTT
CASSLEGGSNQPQHF
>.|.|TRBV28|TRBJ2-1
TGTGCCAGCAGTAAAGTGTGGTTGGGGAGGAGGAATGAGCAGTTCTTC
CASSKVWLGRRNEQFF
>TRBD1|.|TRBV5-1|TRBJ1-6
TGCGCCAGCAGCGATGTGACAGGGGGCCCCTCCTATTCACCCCTCCACTTT
CASSDVTGGPSYSPLHF
>TRBD1|.|TRBV7-9|TRBJ2-7
TGTGCCAGCAGCTTCAAGGACAGGACCTACGAGCAGTACTTC
CASSFKDRTYEQYF
>TRBD1|.|TRBV11-3|TRBJ2-1
TGTGCCAGCAGCTTAGCCCTAGATGGACAGGGCTTTGGGGATGAGCAGTTCTTC
CASSLALDGQGFGDEQFF
>TRBD1|.|TRBV24-1|TRBJ2-3
TGTGCCACCAGTGATCCACAGGGGGCAGATACGCAGTATTTT
CATSDPQGADTQYF
>.|.|TRBV12-3/TRBV12-4|TRBJ2-2
TGTGCCAGCAGTTTTTTGTCCGAGACCGGGGAGCTGTTTTTT
CASSFLSETGELFF
>.|.|TRBV6-5|TRBJ1-4
TGTGCCAGCAGCGCGCGGGGTGGGTTAGGAAAACTGTTTTTT
CASSARGGLGKLFF
>TRBD2|.|TRBV30|TRBJ2-1
TGTGCCTGGAGAATTGGACTAGGTCGCTCCTACAATGAGCAGTTCTTC
CAWRIGLGRSYNEQFF
>TRBD2|.|TRBV3-1|TRBJ2-7
TGTGCCAGCAGCCAAAGACTAGCGGGAAGACGTAGGTACTTC
CASSQRLAGRRRYF
>.|.|TRBV7-3|TRBJ2-1
TGTGCCAGCAGCTTAACTTCCAGGGGGGCCTACAATGAGCAGTTCTTC
CASSLTSRGAYNEQFF
>TRBD2|.|TRBV6-7|TRBJ2-3
TGTGCCAGCAGCTACCTAATAGCGGGGGACACAGATACGCAGTATTTT
CASSYLIAGDTDTQYF
>TRBD1|.|TRBV30|TRBJ1-1
TGTGCCTGGAGTTATGGACAGGGTCCTCTTGAAGCTTTCTTT
CAWSYGQGPLEAFF
>.|.|TRBV4-2|TRBJ1-5
TGTGCCAGCAGCCAAGGGGTCCCCAATCAGCCCCAGCATTTT
CASSQGVPNQPQHF
>.|.|TRBV20-1|TRBJ2-7
TGCAGTGCTAGAGACCGCCTAGGACAGATCGACGAGCAGTACTTC
CSARDRLGQIDEQYF
>.|.|TRBV6-5|TRBJ2-2
TGTGCCAGCAGTTACTCGGCTAGCTTTTCTACGTTCGGGGAGCTGTTTTTT
CASSYSASFSTFGELFF
>.|once|TRBV6-5|TRBJ1-1
TGTGCCAGCAGTCAGCGGAGGGGCACTGAAGCTTTCTTT
CASSQRRGTEAFF
>.|.|TRBV12-3/TRBV12-4|TRBJ1-5
TGTGCCAGCAGTCGGGACGGGGGGAATCAGCCCCAGCATTTT
CASSRDGGNQPQHF
>.|.|TRBV30|TRBJ2-3
TGTGCCTGGAGCAAGGGAGCAAGGAGCACAGATACGCAGTATTTT
CAWSKGARSTDTQYF
>TRBD2|.|TRBV20-1|TRBJ2-1
TGCAGTGCGCTACACCGGGGGGGCCTTCGCTACAATGAGCAGTTCTTC
CSALHRGGLRYNEQFF
>TRBD1|.|TRBV7-9|TRBJ1-2
TGTGCCAGCAGCCCATCCGGGACAGGGAGCTATGGCTACACCTTC
CASSPSGTGSYGYTF
>.|.|TRBV12-3/TRBV12-4|TRBJ1-6
TGTGCCAGCAGTTTAAGGCAGGAACATAATTCACCCCTCCACTTT
CASSLRQEHNSPLHF
>.|.|TRBV6-2/TRBV6-3|TRBJ2-7
TGTGCCAGCACCACGAGTGGGGCTAGCTCCTACGAGCAGTACTTC
CASTTSGASSYEQYF
>TRBD2|once|TRBV14|TRBJ2-5
TGTGCCAGCAGCCAAGCTAGCGGAGTGGAGACCCAGTACTTC
CASSQASGVETQYF
>.|.|TRBV3-1|TRBJ2-5
TGTGCCAGCAGCCAATTACATTTACCGGAGACCCAGTACTTC
CASSQLHLPETQYF
>TRBD1|.|TRBV3-1|TRBJ1-6
TGTGCCAGCAGCCAAGGGACAGGGGCTTCACCCCTCCACTTT
CASSQGTGASPLHF
>.|once|TRBV3-1|TRBJ1-2
TGTGCCAGCAGCGGAGTTGGCTACACCTTC
CASSGVGYTF
>TRBD1|.|TRBV19|TRBJ2-7
TGTGCCAGTAGTACCTGGGGACAGGGGCTGGACGAGCAGTACTTC
CASSTWGQGLDEQYF
>TRBD2|.|TRBV5-1|TRBJ2-7
TGCGCCAGCAGCTTGGAGGCGGGGGGAGCCTACGAGCAGTACTTC
CASSLEAGGAYEQYF
>.|.|TRBV20-1|TRBJ2-2
TGCAGTGCCTCGCGGGGCAACACCGGGGAGCTGTTTTTT
CSASRGNTGELFF
>.|once|TRBV6-6|TRBJ1-1
TGTGCCAGCAGTTACGACAAGACGAACACTGAAGCTTTCTTT
CASSYDKTNTEAFF
>.|.|TRBV12-3/TRBV12-4|TRBJ2-1
TGTGCCAGCAGTTTACGGGACCACTCCTACAATGAGCAGTTCTTC
CASSLRDHSYNEQFF